The 29 T cell receptor beta chains reported below all come from one sample, sequenced in a study of CD8+CD57+ T cells in acquired aplastic anemia (dated by TCRdb to 2017 to 2018). Expansion of CD8+CD57+ cells had been shown by flow cytometry in the patients chosen for sequencing. Instrument used: Illumina HiSeq 2000. Genomic DNA served as template for TCR beta VDJ combination and CDR3 sequence profiling. TCRdb trimmed public reads at Q25 via fastp, called clones via MiXCR and kept in-frame beta chains. A single entry per CDR3 protein holds the most common genes and DNA from its merged rows. The table for this sample lists 450,000 to 550,000 distinct CDR3 sequences; around a third of them were counted only once. The top ten clonotypes cover approximately 0.82% of the sample. Sequencing was carried out using sorted CD4+, CD8+, or CD8+CD57+ T cells (not recorded which) from PBMCs. Receptors originate from a human donor with aplastic anemia.

This chain joins TRBV30 and TRBJ1-2; the D gene is possibly TRBD1 (6 bases). V lost 3 bases and J lost 5, with 16 bases in between. Looked up from germline, CDR1 is GTSNPN and CDR2 is SVGIG (reference sequence). The CDR3 contains 14 residues. The CDR3 DNA sequence: TGTGCCTGGAGGGGGGGCCTTGGGACTTATGGCTACACCTTC. Translated, it gives CAWRGGLGTYGYTF.

This chain uses TRBV11-1 with TRBJ2-1, with 7 bases fitting TRBD2. The V gene end was trimmed by 1 base and the J gene end by 5 bases; junction bases not matched to a gene: 5. Germline V CDR1 and CDR2: SGHAT, FQDESV (reference sequence). The CDR3 sequence is 15 residues long. The CDR3 protein is CASSLGGGTHNEQFF. In DNA, the CDR3 is TGTGCCAGCAGCTTAGGCGGGGGAACCCACAATGAGCAGTTCTTC.

This clonotype was counted a few times. This rearrangement joins TRBV7-2 to TRBJ1-1; D is ambiguous. This CDR3 is 12 amino acids long. V lost 0 bases, J lost 8 bases, and 7 bases lay in between. Germline CDR1 and CDR2: SGHTA and FQGNSA. The chain's CDR3 is CASSLARREAFF. The CDR3 DNA sequence: TGTGCCAGCAGCTTAGCGCGGAGGGAAGCTTTCTTT.

This chain links TRBV11-1 with TRBJ2-3, with TRBD1 identical over 9 bases. The V gene end was trimmed by 6 bases and the J gene end by 0 bases; junction bases not matched to a gene: 16. The CDR3 runs 19 residues. Germline V CDR1 and CDR2: SGHAT, FQDESV (reference sequence). CDR3 in DNA: TGTGCCAGCAGTTTACCGGGACAGGGAATGGTGTTGAGCACAGATACGCAGTATTTT. It is translated as CASSLPGQGMVLSTDTQYF.

The V and J genes are TRBV19 and TRBJ1-2; 9 positions match TRBD1. With 6 bases clipped from V and 6 bases from J, the junction kept 2 bases outside the gene matches. This CDR3 spans 12 amino acids. The germline gives CDR1 LNHDA, CDR2 SQIVND (reference sequence). CDR3 residues: CASRGTGNGYTF. In DNA, the CDR3 is TGTGCCAGTAGGGGGACAGGGAATGGCTACACCTTC.

The chain uses TRBV6-1 and TRBJ2-7; maybe TRBD1 (5 bases). Trimming cost V 8 bases and J 4 bases, with 15 bases left between them. Germline loops: CDR1 MNHNS, CDR2 SASEGT. This CDR3 has 13 amino acids. Here the CDR3 DNA reads TGTGCCAGCTCACCAGGGTTAGAGTACGAGCAGTACTTC. It yields the protein CASSPGLEYEQYF.

This clonotype has at least ten counts. The gene calls are TRBV19 and TRBJ1-2; 8 positions match TRBD1. Trimming cost V 7 bases and J 5 bases; bases outside gene matches: 12. The V gene's germline CDR1 is LNHDA and CDR2 SQIVND (reference sequence). The CDR3 extends over 15 amino acids. In DNA form, the CDR3 reads TGTGCCAGTACCCCCCGCGCAGGGGGCAGGTATGGCTACACCTTC. Translation gives CASTPRAGGRYGYTF.

The V call is TRBV13, the J call TRBJ2-7; TRBD1 matches at 8 bases. CDR1 PRHDT and CDR2 FYEKMQ come from the germline V gene (reference sequence). The CDR3 extends over 14 amino acids. V shed 3 bases, J shed 2 bases, and the junction held 3 bases outside the gene matches. The CDR3 region is CASSFRDRPYEQYF. CDR3 DNA sequence: TGTGCCAGCAGCTTCCGGGACAGGCCCTACGAGCAGTACTTC. The full variable domain, in which reference TRBV13 and TRBJ2-7 provide the parts outside the CDR3, is AAGVIQSPRHLIKEKRETATLKCYPIPRHDTVYWYQQGPGQDPQFLISFYEKMQSDKGSIPDRFSAQQFSDYHSELNMSSLELGDSALYFCASSFRDRPYEQYFGPGTRLTVT.

This clonotype came up many times. V usage is TRBV15 and J usage is TRBJ1-3, with no clear D. The CDR3 spans 15 residues. CDR1 is LNHNV and CDR2 is YYDKDF in the germline V gene (reference sequence). Trimming removed 0 bases at V and 0 bases at J, with 6 bases between. CDR3 region: CATSRDTSSGNTIYF. The CDR3 nucleotides are TGTGCCACCAGCAGAGACACGAGCTCTGGAAACACCATATATTTT.

This clonotype was counted at least ten times. The chain joins TRBV7-2 to TRBJ2-3; D not certain. V lost 1 base, J lost 4 bases, and 6 bases lay in between. The CDR3 loop spans 13 amino acids. The germline V gene has CDR1 SGHTA and CDR2 FQGNSA. CDR3 bases: TGTGCCAGCAGCTTAGATCGGGCAGATACGCAGTATTTT. It is translated as CASSLDRADTQYF.

V gene TRBV7-2 combines with J gene TRBJ1-2; 11 nucleotides match TRBD1. The J segment lost 8 bases and the V segment lost 5 bases, leaving 7 bases of the junction unmatched. The germline gives CDR1 SGHTA, CDR2 FQGNSA. CDR3 length: 14 amino acids. This CDR3 reads CASSQGQGAVGYTF. The CDR3 DNA follows: TGTGCCAGCAGCCAAGGACAGGGGGCAGTCGGCTACACCTTC.

V gene TRBV30 combines with J gene TRBJ1-2, with no clear D. This CDR3 is built from 12 residues. The ends were cut back, 0 bases at V and 8 bases at J, with 10 bases in the middle. CDR1 is GTSNPN and CDR2 is SVGIG in the germline V gene (reference sequence). The chain's CDR3 is CAWSVYGKGYTF. The CDR3 nucleotides are TGTGCCTGGAGTGTATACGGGAAAGGCTACACCTTC.

The V call is TRBV19, the J call TRBJ1-6; D call uncertain. V was trimmed by 8 bases and J by 10 bases, leaving 15 bases between them. The CDR3 is made up of 13 amino acids. Germline CDR1 and CDR2: LNHDA and SQIVND (reference sequence). This chain's CDR3 is CASSGSLGSPLHF. The CDR3 DNA reads as TGTGCCAGTTCAGGATCCTTAGGGTCACCCCTCCACTTT. The complete variable domain, with remaining parts taken from reference TRBV19 and TRBJ1-6, reads DGGITQSPKYLFRKEGQNVTLSCEQNLNHDAMYWYRQDPGQGLRLIYYSQIVNDFQKGDIAEGYSVSREKKESFPLTVTSAQKNPTAFYLCASSGSLGSPLHFGNGTRLTVT.

This clonotype was seen many times. The chain couples TRBV7-8 to TRBJ1-2; D ambiguous. V was cut by 5 bases and J by 3 bases, with 10 bases left in between. CDR1 SGHVS and CDR2 FQNEAQ come from the germline V gene. This CDR3 has 13 amino acids. CDR3 amino acids: CASSNITDYGYTF. The CDR3 region has the DNA TGTGCCAGCAGCAACATTACAGACTATGGCTACACCTTC.

This chain uses TRBV20-1 with TRBJ2-6; D may be TRBD1 (6 bases). Between the trimmed V and J ends, which lost 0 bases and 0 bases, there was a span of 21 bases. The CDR3 runs 20 residues. Germline assignment: CDR1 DFQATT and CDR2 SNEGSKA (reference sequence). For the CDR3, the DNA is TGCAGTGCTAGAGATGCCACCGGGACAACCTTTTACTCTGGGGCCAACGTCCTGACTTTC. As protein: CSARDATGTTFYSGANVLTF.

The V call is TRBV20-1, the J call TRBJ1-1; D remains ambiguous. V was pared by 3 bases and J by 3 bases, with 11 bases between. The CDR3 contains 13 residues. Germline V gene sequence: CDR1 DFQATT, CDR2 SNEGSKA (reference sequence). Here the CDR3 reads CSASSSGYTEAFF. CDR3 DNA sequence: TGCAGTGCTAGTTCGAGCGGGTACACTGAAGCTTTCTTT.

This clonotype occurred a few times. Written as DNA, the CDR3 is TGTGCCAGCGCACACAGGAACACTGAAGCTTTCTTT. Its translation is CASAHRNTEAFF. The J gene is TRBJ1-1, the V gene TRBV10-3, with D uncertain. Trimming took 10 bases from V and 1 from J, leaving 10 bases between them. Germline V gives CDR1 ENHRY, CDR2 SYGVKD. The length of the CDR3 is 12 residues.

The chain has TRBV2 and TRBJ1-1; 7 nucleotides agree with TRBD1. V gave up 4 bases and J gave up 7 bases; unmatched junction bases: 9. The germline CDR1 and CDR2 sequences are SNHLY and FYNNEI. The CDR3 sequence is 14 residues long. Here the CDR3 reads CASSGLGGEVEAFF. The CDR3, as DNA: TGTGCCAGCAGTGGACTAGGGGGCGAGGTTGAAGCTTTCTTT.

The chain links TRBV29-1 to TRBJ1-1, with D possibly TRBD1 on 6 matching bases. Germline loops: CDR1 SQVTM, CDR2 ANQGSEA. Trimming removed 2 bases from V and 1 base from J, with 8 bases in between. This CDR3 spans 13 amino acids. CDR3 loop: CSVERTANTEAFF. CDR3 DNA sequence: TGCAGCGTTGAACGGACAGCGAACACTGAAGCTTTCTTT. The variable domain in full, completed from reference TRBV29-1 and TRBJ1-1, reads SAVISQKPSRDICQRGTSLTIQCQVDSQVTMMFWYRQQPGQSLTLIATANQGSEATYESGFVIDKFPISRPNLTFSTLTVSNMSPEDSSIYLCSVERTANTEAFFGQGTRLTVV.

This clonotype was found a few times. The rearrangement joins TRBV27 to TRBJ1-1; the D is unclear. Germline CDR1 MNHEY, CDR2 SMNVEV (reference sequence). The CDR3 consists of 16 residues. V shed 7 bases and J shed 7 bases, with 25 bases lying between them. The CDR3 region has the DNA TGTGCCAGCATTGAAGTACGCGCGAACCTGTTGGGTGAAGCTTTCTTT. Translated, it gives CASIEVRANLLGEAFF.

This clonotype occurred many times. The gene calls are TRBV2 and TRBJ2-7; D possibly corresponds to TRBD2 (6 bases). Germline V gives CDR1 SNHLY, CDR2 FYNNEI. CDR3 size: 13 residues. V lost 7 bases to trimming and J lost 12 bases, with 22 bases between them. CDR3 protein: CASIVLSAGKSYF. The CDR3 DNA sequence: TGTGCCAGCATTGTATTATCCGCGGGGAAGTCGTACTTC. The full variable domain, with the rest looked up from reference TRBV2 and TRBJ2-7, is EPEVTQTPSHQVTQMGQEVILRCVPISNHLYFYWYRQILGQKVEFLVSFYNNEISEKSEIFDDQFSVERPDGSNFTLKIRSTKLEDSAMYFCASIVLSAGKSYFGPGTRLTVT.

The V call is TRBV25-1, the J call TRBJ1-2, with 10 bases fitting TRBD1. The CDR3 is 16 residues long. The J segment lost 0 bases and the V segment lost 6 bases, leaving 7 bases of the junction unmatched. The germline V gene has CDR1 MGHDK and CDR2 SYGVNS. The CDR3 nucleotides read TGTGCCAGCAGCTTTCCGGGGACAGGGGCTAACTATGGCTACACCTTC. Translation gives CASSFPGTGANYGYTF.

This clonotype was detected many times. The chain uses TRBV13 and TRBJ1-2; possibly TRBD1 for D (5 bases). The CDR3 runs 12 residues. The germline V and J ends were trimmed by 10 bases and 8 bases, with 17 bases remaining between them. Germline CDR1 is PRHDT and CDR2 is FYEKMQ (reference sequence). The CDR3 DNA follows: TGTGCCACCTTACGGGGCCTAGGCGGCTACACCTTC. Translating gives CATLRGLGGYTF.

This clonotype was seen many times. This chain uses TRBV7-9 with TRBJ1-5; 11 bases map to TRBD1. Germline loops: CDR1 SEHNR, CDR2 FQNEAQ (reference sequence). V trimming: 5 bases; J trimming: 2 bases; junction bases outside the gene matches: 2. The CDR3 is 15 residues long. The CDR3 DNA is TGTGCCAGCAGCAGGACAGGGGGCGGCAATCAGCCCCAGCATTTT. It codes for CASSRTGGGNQPQHF.

Ten or more counts support this clonotype. V and J are TRBV2 and TRBJ2-7, with no clear D. V lost 3 bases and J 3 bases, leaving 15 bases between the germline ends. The CDR3 consists of 15 residues. Germline V gene data show CDR1 as SNHLY and CDR2 as FYNNEI. CDR3 protein: CASSDLLSPIYEQYF. Here the CDR3 DNA reads TGTGCCAGCAGTGATTTGTTGTCACCGATCTACGAGCAGTACTTC.

This rearrangement joins TRBV12-3 or TRBV12-4 to TRBJ2-7; 9 bases are a match to TRBD1. V was pared by 5 bases and J by 6 bases, with 11 bases of the junction left unmatched. There are 15 residues in the CDR3. CDR3 sequence (DNA): TGTGCCAGCAGTCCAGTCCCGGGACAGGGTGGCGAGCAGTACTTC. Protein product: CASSPVPGQGGEQYF.

This clonotype has a handful of counts. The rearrangement links TRBV6-5 to TRBJ1-1; TRBD1 aligns across 8 bases. J lost 8 bases, V lost 6 bases, and 8 bases had no gene match. In germline, CDR1 is MNHEY, CDR2 SVGAGI. CDR3 size: 13 residues. In DNA, the CDR3 is TGTGCCAGCAGACTAACATGGACAGGGGAAGCTTTCTTT. Its protein is CASRLTWTGEAFF.

This clonotype has just a few counts. The rearrangement links TRBV20-1 to TRBJ2-1, with TRBD2 matching over 8 bases. With V trimmed by 1 base and J by 5 bases, 7 bases remained unmatched. CDR3 length: 15 residues. Looked up from germline, CDR1 is DFQATT and CDR2 is SNEGSKA (reference sequence). The CDR3: CSARVGSGTHNEQFF. CDR3 in DNA: TGCAGTGCTAGAGTGGGTAGCGGGACGCACAATGAGCAGTTCTTC.

This clonotype appeared a single time. At one boundary the junction diverges from the germline segment, which might be a read error. The chain links TRBV19 to TRBJ1-5, with a tentative D call TRBD1 (5 bases). Germline CDR1 is LNHDA and CDR2 is SQIVND (reference sequence). The length of the CDR3 is 17 residues. CDR3 sequence: CASSTRQSSNSNQPQHF. The CDR3 bases are TGTGCCAGCAGTACCCGACAGTCTTCAAATAGCAATCAGCCCCAGCATTTT. Full variable domain (remainder filled in from reference TRBV19 and TRBJ1-5): DGGITQSPKYLFRKEGQNVTLSCEQNLNHDAMYWYRQDPGQGLRLIYYSQIVNDFQKGDIAEGYSVSREKKESFPLTVTSAQKNPTAFYLCASSTRQSSNSNQPQHFGDGTRLSIL.